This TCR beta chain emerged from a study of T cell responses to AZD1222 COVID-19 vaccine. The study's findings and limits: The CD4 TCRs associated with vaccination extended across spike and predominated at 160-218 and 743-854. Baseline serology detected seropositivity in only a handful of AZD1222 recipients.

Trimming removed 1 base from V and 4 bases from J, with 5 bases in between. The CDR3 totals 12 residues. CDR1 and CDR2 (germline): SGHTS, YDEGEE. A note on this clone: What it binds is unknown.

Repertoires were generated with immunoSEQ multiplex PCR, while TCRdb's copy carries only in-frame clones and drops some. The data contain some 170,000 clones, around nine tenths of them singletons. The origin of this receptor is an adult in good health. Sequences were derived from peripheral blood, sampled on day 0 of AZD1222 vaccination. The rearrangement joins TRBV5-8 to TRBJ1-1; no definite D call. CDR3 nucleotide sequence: TGTGCCAGCAGCTTGTTGGGCACTGAAGCTTTCTTT. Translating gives CASSLLGTEAFF.